This T cell receptor beta chain was identified during a study of CD8+ T cells in alopecia areata. Points from the study as a whole: Scalp repertoires also include resident alphabeta T cells from normal skin.

V lost 4 bases to trimming and J lost 2 bases; unmatched junction nucleotides: 8. Germline assignment: CDR1 SGHDT and CDR2 YYEEEE. This CDR3 contains 15 residues. This clone was seen a few times. As yet, its antigen is unknown. Treatment here: oral pan-JAK inhibitor, 5-10 mg twice daily. It was from alopecia areata patients that lesional scalp punch biopsies and peripheral blood were collected. RNA was extracted and reverse transcribed into cDNA as the sequencing template. The data were produced by immunoSEQ multiplex PCR, yet TCRdb's version contains in-frame clones alone and is incomplete. In the table there are about 210,000 clones, approximately 72% of which are singletons.

The sample here was CD4+ T cells sorted from blood, taken at approximately week 42, from a patient treated with tofacitinib. This chain uses TRBV5-6 with TRBJ1-1; 7 nucleotides align to TRBD1. This clonotype was obtained from a human donor with alopecia areata. The DNA of the CDR3 is TGTGCCAGCAGCACGCCGGGACAGTTTAACACTGAAGCTTTCTTT. Amino acid sequence: CASSTPGQFNTEAFF.